These 26 T cell receptor beta chains were sequenced from one sample in a study of cytomegalovirus exposure and HLA in healthy donors. Primers: 60 Vbeta forward and 13 Jbeta reverse. Sequencing was performed with immunoSEQ multiplex PCR; in TCRdb, only in-frame clones are kept and a portion is missing. The sample yields some 100,000 clones, 65% to 80% seen once. The sequenced sample was PBMCs. The receptors derive from a female donor in good health and CMV-seropositive.

The chain links TRBV5-1 to TRBJ1-4, with TRBD1 matching over 8 bases. V lost 2 bases to trimming and J lost 8 bases; unmatched junction nucleotides: 11. The germline gives CDR1 SGHRS, CDR2 YFSETQ. CDR3 length: 16 residues. CDR3 protein: CASSFGQGAPAEKLFF. Written as DNA, the CDR3 is TGCGCCAGCAGCTTTGGCCAGGGGGCGCCAGCCGAAAAACTGTTTTTT.

This sequence joins TRBV25-1 and TRBJ1-2; D may be TRBD1 (5 bases). The CDR3 sequence is 12 residues long. Germline CDR1 MGHDK, CDR2 SYGVNS. V gave up 6 bases and J gave up 4 bases, with 9 bases separating them. CDR3 sequence: CASSGGSYGYTF. In nucleotides, the CDR3 is TGTGCCAGCAGCGGGGGGAGCTATGGCTACACCTTC.

The genes are TRBV9 and TRBJ2-7, with TRBD1 matching 7 bases. The trim removed 4 bases at V and 2 bases at J, leaving 9 bases unmatched. CDR1 is SGDLS and CDR2 is YYNGEE in the germline V gene. The CDR3 length is 15 residues. The CDR3 DNA reads as TGTGCCAGCAGCCCCAGGGGGACGGGAACCTACGAGCAGTACTTC. Translated: CASSPRGTGTYEQYF.

J is TRBJ2-7 and V is TRBV4-2; weak D call: TRBD2 (5 bases). V was cut by 3 bases and J by 5 bases, with 5 bases left in between. CDR3 length: 11 residues. Germline CDR1 and CDR2: LGHNA and YNFKEQ. Written as DNA, the CDR3 is TGTGCCAGCAGCCACGGGAACGAGCAGTACTTC. Protein: CASSHGNEQYF.

The chain joins TRBV30 to TRBJ2-3; the match to TRBD2 covers 7 bases. Per the germline V gene, CDR1 is GTSNPN and CDR2 is SVGIG (reference sequence). The CDR3 runs 12 residues. V shed 8 bases, J shed 3 bases, and the junction held 5 bases outside the gene matches. The CDR3 DNA follows: TGTGCCGGGGGGACTACTACAGATACGCAGTATTTT. It encodes CAGGTTTDTQYF.

The chain combines TRBV4-3 with TRBJ2-2, with D unresolved. This CDR3 is 15 amino acids long. V lost 2 bases and J 6 bases, leaving 13 bases between the germline ends. The germline gives CDR1 LGHNA, CDR2 YSLEER. CDR3 nucleotide sequence: TGCGCCAGCAGCCAAACAGCTGGGTCACCCGGGGAGCTGTTTTTT. Translated, it gives CASSQTAGSPGELFF.

V gene TRBV25-1 combines with J gene TRBJ1-3; D ambiguous. CDR3 length: 12 residues. Germline CDR1 and CDR2: MGHDK and SYGVNS. The ends were cut back, 7 bases at V and 3 bases at J, with 7 bases in the middle. CDR3 nucleotides: TGTGCCAGCACCGCGGGTGGAAACACCATATATTTT. Translated, it gives CASTAGGNTIYF. The complete variable domain, with remaining parts taken from reference TRBV25-1 and TRBJ1-3, reads EADIYQTPRYLVIGTGKKITLECSQTMGHDKMYWYQQDPGMELHLIHYSYGVNSTEKGDLSSESTVSRIRTEHFPLTLESARPSHTSQYLCASTAGGNTIYFGEGSWLTVV.

This chain connects TRBV18 to TRBJ1-6; the D gene is possibly TRBD1 (6 bases). This CDR3 has 15 amino acids. The V gene lost 3 bases and the J gene lost 9 bases, with 15 bases spanning the gap. The germline V gene has CDR1 KGHSH and CDR2 LQKENI. CDR3 loop: CASSPPQGQSSPLHF. CDR3 bases: TGTGCCAGCTCACCCCCTCAGGGGCAGAGTTCACCCCTCCACTTT. Full variable domain (missing parts from reference TRBV18 and TRBJ1-6): NAGVMQNPRHLVRRRGQEARLRCSPMKGHSHVYWYRQLPEEGLKFMVYLQKENIIDESGMPKERFSAEFPKEGPSILRIQQVVRGDSAAYFCASSPPQGQSSPLHFGNGTRLTVT.

This chain uses TRBV9 with TRBJ2-5, with 12 bases identical to TRBD2. This CDR3 spans 14 amino acids. CDR1 is SGDLS, CDR2 YYNGEE, per germline. Trimming at V came to 2 bases and at J to 5 bases, leaving 1 base not matched to a gene. In DNA, the CDR3 is TGTGCCAGCAGCGTTGGACTAGCGGGGGAGACCCAGTACTTC. This gives the protein CASSVGLAGETQYF.

The chain uses TRBV29-1 and TRBJ2-1, with a tentative D call TRBD1 (5 bases). V shed 7 bases and J shed 6 bases, with 13 bases lying between them. Germline V lookup: CDR1 SQVTM, CDR2 ANQGSEA. CDR3 length: 12 amino acids. The CDR3 sequence: CSAHGASNEQFF. In nucleotides, the CDR3 is TGCAGCGCGCATGGGGCCTCCAATGAGCAGTTCTTC.

This clone turned up a few times. The genes are TRBV12-5 and TRBJ2-1; TRBD1 might be the D (6 bases). The CDR3 sequence is 13 residues long. V was clipped by 5 bases and J by 10 bases, with 15 bases between them. From germline, CDR1 is LGHNT and CDR2 FRNRAP. As DNA, the CDR3 is TGTGCTAGTGGTACACCCTGGACAGCCGAGCAGTTCTTC. It specifies CASGTPWTAEQFF.

The rearrangement uses TRBV7-2 and TRBJ2-6, with D perhaps TRBD2 (7 bases). Germline CDR1 and CDR2: SGHTA and FQGNSA. V lost 0 bases, J lost 0 bases, and 9 bases lay in between. This CDR3 is built from 17 residues. CDR3 sequence reads: CASSLAGGRSGANVLTF. In DNA form, the CDR3 reads TGTGCCAGCAGCTTAGCGGGGGGGCGCTCTGGGGCCAACGTCCTGACTTTC.

This rearrangement joins TRBV14 to TRBJ1-2; D is perhaps TRBD1 (5 bases). This CDR3 region has 13 residues. Trimming left V 4 bases short and J 4 bases short, with 10 bases between. Germline V gene data show CDR1 as SGHDN and CDR2 as FVKESK. The CDR3: CASSLTGGYGYTF. The DNA of the CDR3 is TGTGCCAGCAGCCTGACGGGGGGCTATGGCTACACCTTC. Full variable domain (missing parts from reference TRBV14 and TRBJ1-2): EAGVTQFPSHSVIEKGQTVTLRCDPISGHDNLYWYRRVMGKEIKFLLHFVKESKQDESGMPNNRFLAERTGGTYSTLKVQPAELEDSGVYFCASSLTGGYGYTFGSGTRLTVV.

Remarks on this clone: This specimen includes other DNA sequences encoding the same CDR3. The gene calls are TRBV18 and TRBJ2-5; 9 bases match TRBD1. CDR3 length: 14 residues. The germline gives CDR1 KGHSH, CDR2 LQKENI. V was pared by 4 bases and J by 5 bases, with 5 bases of the junction left unmatched. The CDR3: CASSRGQGGETQYF. DNA of the CDR3: TGTGCCAGCTCACGGGGACAGGGCGGGGAGACCCAGTACTTC.

The CDR3 DNA is TGCGCCAGCAGCCCCCGGGACAGGCACGACGATTACTATGGCTACACCTTC. Translating it yields CASSPRDRHDDYYGYTF. The chain employs TRBV4-3 and TRBJ1-2, with 8 bases that match TRBD1. Trimming took 4 bases from V and 3 from J; bases not matched to a gene: 13. In germline, CDR1 is LGHNA, CDR2 YSLEER. CDR3 length equals 17 residues.

The chain joins TRBV10-3 to TRBJ1-1; D is ambiguous. Trimming stripped 8 bases from V and 1 base from J, with 5 bases between. The V gene's germline CDR1 is ENHRY and CDR2 SYGVKD. CDR3 size: 11 residues. The CDR3 bases are TGTGCCATCCCCGGGAACACTGAAGCTTTCTTT. Amino acids: CAIPGNTEAFF.

The V call is TRBV30, the J call TRBJ1-3; the D is unclear. The CDR3 is 13 amino acids. The ends were cut back, 0 bases at V and 4 bases at J, with 7 bases in the middle. Germline lookup yields CDR1 GTSNPN and CDR2 SVGIG (reference sequence). CDR3 coding DNA: TGTGCCTGGAGTGTAGCGTTCGGAAACACCATATATTTT. Protein: CAWSVAFGNTIYF.

V usage is TRBV7-2 and J usage is TRBJ2-1, with 13 bases fitting TRBD2. The V and J ends lost 1 base and 6 bases, in that order; junction bases with no gene match: 0. Per the germline V gene, CDR1 is SGHTA and CDR2 is FQGNSA. The CDR3 runs 15 residues. The CDR3 DNA reads as TGTGCCAGCAGCTTAGGACTAGCGGGAGGCAATGAGCAGTTCTTC. Residues: CASSLGLAGGNEQFF. The full variable domain, completed using reference TRBV7-2 and TRBJ2-1, is GAGVSQSPSNKVTEKGKDVELRCDPISGHTALYWYRQSLGQGLEFLIYFQGNSAPDKSGLPSDRFSAERTGGSVSTLTIQRTQQEDSAVYLCASSLGLAGGNEQFFGPGTRLTVL.

The CDR3 region has the DNA TGCAGCGTTTGGGACAGGGGTAGGGGCACAGATACGCAGTATTTT. Residues: CSVWDRGRGTDTQYF. The chain is built from TRBV29-1 and TRBJ2-3; 10 positions match TRBD1. The germline CDR1 and CDR2 sequences are SQVTM and ANQGSEA. V shed 5 bases, J shed 1 base, and the junction held 6 bases outside the gene matches. This CDR3 is built from 15 residues.

The chain couples TRBV4-1 to TRBJ1-4; 10 bases align to TRBD1. This CDR3 has 17 amino acids. The V gene's germline CDR1 is MGHRA and CDR2 YSYEKL. V shed 0 bases and J 2 bases; nucleotides not matched to a gene: 3. The CDR3 coding sequence is TGCGCCAGCAGCCAAGAAGGGACAGGGGAGACTAATGAAAAACTGTTTTTT. It encodes CASSQEGTGETNEKLFF.

The chain carries TRBV4-3 and TRBJ2-3; perhaps TRBD1 as D (6 bases). The V end was cut by 0 bases, the J end by 5 bases, with 12 bases between. Per the germline V gene, CDR1 is LGHNA and CDR2 is YSLEER. The CDR3 runs to 15 residues. The CDR3 DNA sequence: TGCGCCAGCAGCCAAGAAGGCCAGGGACAAGATACGCAGTATTTT. It yields the protein CASSQEGQGQDTQYF.

This chain joins TRBV28 and TRBJ1-4; a possible D gene is TRBD1 (5 bases). This CDR3 is built from 13 residues. Germline CDR1 is MDHEN and CDR2 is SYDVKM. V was cut by 5 bases and J by 5 bases, with 9 bases left in between. CDR3 residues: CASSIGVNEKLFF. Written as DNA, the CDR3 is TGTGCCAGCAGTATAGGGGTAAATGAAAAACTGTTTTTT.

The genes are TRBV29-1 and TRBJ2-7; the D is unclear. From germline, CDR1 is SQVTM and CDR2 ANQGSEA. The CDR3 extends over 13 amino acids. V was shortened by 7 bases and J by 0 bases, with 13 bases between the two germline ends. The CDR3 DNA reads TGCAGCGCCGCAATACCGAGCTCCTACGAGCAGTACTTC. It encodes CSAAIPSSYEQYF.

V and J are TRBV10-3 and TRBJ2-7, with a possible D match to TRBD2 (5 bases). CDR1 is ENHRY and CDR2 is SYGVKD in the germline V gene. V lost 3 bases, J lost 1 base, and 10 bases lay in between. There are 14 residues in the CDR3. For the CDR3, the DNA is TGTGCCATCAGTGAACTACTAGAGTCCTACGAGCAGTACTTC. Translating gives CAISELLESYEQYF.

V usage is TRBV13 and J usage is TRBJ2-3, with a tentative D call TRBD1 (6 bases). Trimming shortened V by 4 bases and J by 3 bases, and 14 bases separated the two germline ends. The CDR3 has 15 residues. The V gene's germline CDR1 is PRHDT and CDR2 FYEKMQ (reference sequence). CDR3 in amino acids: CASSSPGTKTDTQYF. The CDR3 nucleotides read TGTGCCAGCAGCTCGCCCGGGACAAAAACAGATACGCAGTATTTT. Together with reference TRBV13 and TRBJ2-3, the CDR3 gives the full variable domain: AAGVIQSPRHLIKEKRETATLKCYPIPRHDTVYWYQQGPGQDPQFLISFYEKMQSDKGSIPDRFSAQQFSDYHSELNMSSLELGDSALYFCASSSPGTKTDTQYFGPGTRLTVL.

This clone appeared a single time. The chain links TRBV15 to TRBJ1-2, with TRBD1 as a possible D gene (5 bases). Trimming shortened V by 1 base and J by 4 bases, and 13 bases separated the two germline ends. The CDR3 runs to 15 residues. Germline V gene data show CDR1 as LNHNV and CDR2 as YYDKDF (reference sequence). The CDR3 DNA reads as TGTGCCACCAGCAGAGGGCAGGGCCCCGTCTATGGCTACACCTTC. It codes for CATSRGQGPVYGYTF.